The 9 T cell receptor beta chains presented below share a single source sample, sequenced in a study of cytomegalovirus exposure and HLA in healthy donors. Generated by immunoSEQ multiplex PCR, the TCRdb table keeps only in-frame clones and is missing some. The sample includes about 120,000 clones, under 90% of them seen just once. The sequenced sample was PBMCs. The source is a woman under 40 in good health and CMV-seronegative.

The chain carries TRBV6-1 and TRBJ2-2, with D uncertain. The V end was cut by 7 bases, the J end by 1 base, with 7 bases between. There are 13 residues in the CDR3. Germline CDR1 reads MNHNS; CDR2 reads SASEGT. The CDR3 DNA is TGTGCCAGCAACCCCAGGAACACCGGGGAGCTGTTTTTT. This gives the protein CASNPRNTGELFF.

Of note for this clone: The sample carries other DNA sequences with the same CDR3. This chain connects TRBV19 to TRBJ2-7; unclear D gene. CDR3 length equals 14 residues. Trimming removed 0 bases from V and 4 bases from J, with 10 bases in between. Per the germline V gene, CDR1 is LNHDA and CDR2 is SQIVND (reference sequence). The CDR3 DNA sequence: TGTGCCAGTAGTATAGACAGAACGCGGTACGAGCAGTACTTC. This sequence encodes CASSIDRTRYEQYF. The full variable domain, in which reference TRBV19 and TRBJ2-7 provide the parts outside the CDR3, is DGGITQSPKYLFRKEGQNVTLSCEQNLNHDAMYWYRQDPGQGLRLIYYSQIVNDFQKGDIAEGYSVSREKKESFPLTVTSAQKNPTAFYLCASSIDRTRYEQYFGPGTRLTVT.

The CDR3 nucleotides read TGTGCCAGCAACCCTCAGGGAGGTCGTAATCAGCCCCAGCATTTT. This translates into CASNPQGGRNQPQHF. The chain couples TRBV11-2 to TRBJ1-5, with a possible D match to TRBD1 (5 bases). V was clipped by 7 bases and J by 4 bases, with 17 bases between them. Germline V gives CDR1 SGHAT, CDR2 FQNNGV. The CDR3 consists of 15 residues. The whole variable domain, remainder taken from reference TRBV11-2 and TRBJ1-5, is EAGVAQSPRYKIIEKRQSVAFWCNPISGHATLYWYQQILGQGPKLLIQFQNNGVVDDSQLPKDRFSAERLKGVDSTLKIQPAKLEDSAVYLCASNPQGGRNQPQHFGDGTRLSIL.

This clone was counted between two and nine times. The chain recombines TRBV19 with TRBJ1-2; 9 bases align to TRBD1. V lost 4 bases and J lost 2; bases outside the gene matches: 2. Germline CDR1 reads LNHDA; CDR2 reads SQIVND (reference sequence). This CDR3 region has 14 residues. CDR3 DNA: TGTGCCAGTAGTAGGGGGACAGGGAACTATGGCTACACCTTC. This translates into CASSRGTGNYGYTF.

The chain has TRBV2 and TRBJ1-4; tentatively, D is TRBD1 (6 bases). Germline CDR1 and CDR2: SNHLY and FYNNEI. The CDR3 loop spans 14 amino acids. Trimming pared 4 bases from V and 4 bases from J, leaving 10 bases between. For the CDR3, the DNA is TGTGCCAGCAGTGGACAGGCCTATAATGAAAAACTGTTTTTT. Its translation is CASSGQAYNEKLFF.

The count of this clone is one. J is TRBJ1-2 and V is TRBV7-8; the D gene is possibly TRBD1 (6 bases). Deletions cut 4 bases from V and 2 bases from J, with 11 bases between. The CDR3 is 14 amino acids. Germline loops: CDR1 SGHVS, CDR2 FQNEAQ. Here the CDR3 DNA reads TGTGCCAGCAGCTCATCAGGGGAAAACTATGGCTACACCTTC. Protein sequence: CASSSSGENYGYTF.

This CDR3 is CASSRSLAGATEEQFF. CDR3 DNA sequence: TGCGCCAGCAGCCGTAGCCTAGCGGGGGCCACTGAGGAGCAGTTCTTC. The chain has TRBV4-3 and TRBJ2-1; 10 bases line up with TRBD2. The CDR3 is made up of 16 amino acids. Unmatched junction bases numbered 13, after V lost 4 bases and J lost 10 bases. The germline gives CDR1 LGHNA, CDR2 YSLEER.

The genes are TRBV5-8 and TRBJ2-7; 7 nucleotides align to TRBD1. The CDR3 totals 15 residues. J gave up 12 bases and V 4 bases, and 19 bases lay outside the gene matches. Germline CDR1 is SGHTS and CDR2 is YDEGEE. CDR3 DNA: TGTGCCAGCAGCCCCGACGGACAGGTGGGAATGGGTCCGTACTTC. Translated, it gives CASSPDGQVGMGPYF.

The V and J genes are TRBV18 and TRBJ1-2; 7 bases are a match to TRBD1. Trimming took 4 bases from V and 4 from J; bases not matched to a gene: 6. The germline gives CDR1 KGHSH, CDR2 LQKENI. The CDR3 spans 14 residues. CDR3 coding DNA: TGTGCCAGCTCACTGATGGGACAGCTCTATGGCTACACCTTC. This translates into CASSLMGQLYGYTF.